These 21 T cell receptor beta chains were all obtained from the same sample, sequenced in a study of T cell repertoires in cytomegalovirus infection. TCRdb reprocessed the reads with MiXCR, giving one entry per CDR3 protein. The table has 250,000 to 300,000 distinct CDR3 sequences, approximately 15% seen once. Sequencing was done on a sample of PBMCs. Receptors originate from a human donor in good health (CMV status not recorded). Some clones in this sample may be carry-over from other donors' samples.

This clonotype was seen many times. The J gene is TRBJ2-2, the V gene TRBV28, with D perhaps matching TRBD1 (6 bases). Looked up from germline, CDR1 is MDHEN and CDR2 is SYDVKM. V lost 1 base and J 2 bases, leaving 11 bases between the germline ends. This CDR3 has 16 residues. The chain's CDR3 is CASSLYPGDNTGELFF. CDR3 nucleotides: TGTGCCAGCAGTTTATATCCAGGGGATAACACCGGGGAGCTGTTTTTT.

This clonotype was seen many times. The chain carries TRBV7-2 and TRBJ1-1; 7 bases fit TRBD1. Unmatched junction bases numbered 7, after V lost 2 bases and J lost 1 base. Germline assignment: CDR1 SGHTA and CDR2 FQGNSA. CDR3 size: 16 residues. The CDR3 here is CASSLLQGVPNTEAFF. As DNA, the CDR3 is TGTGCCAGCAGCTTACTGCAGGGGGTGCCGAACACTGAAGCTTTCTTT.

The table lists this clonotype with a few counts. J is TRBJ1-1 and V is TRBV7-2, with unresolved D. V lost 1 base, J lost 1 base, and 7 bases lay in between. From germline, CDR1 is SGHTA and CDR2 FQGNSA. The CDR3 is made up of 14 amino acids. CDR3 protein: CASSLEQTNTEAFF. CDR3 sequence (DNA): TGTGCCAGCAGCTTAGAACAGACGAACACTGAAGCTTTCTTT.

The sample holds a few counts of this clonotype. The chain couples TRBV9 to TRBJ2-7; 10 bases align to TRBD1. J gave up 3 bases and V 4 bases, and 7 bases lay outside the gene matches. The CDR3 is 15 residues long. The germline V gene encodes CDR1 SGDLS and CDR2 YYNGEE. CDR3 protein: CASSPAGTGVYEQYF. The CDR3 bases are TGTGCCAGCAGCCCAGCCGGGACAGGGGTCTACGAGCAGTACTTC.

Comments on this clonotype: The conserved closing phenylalanine or tryptophan is absent in this CDR3, likely reflecting a read error. This rearrangement joins TRBV5-1 to TRBJ2-2, with 8 bases identical to TRBD1. CDR1 is SGHRS and CDR2 is YFSETQ in the germline V gene. The CDR3 sequence is 15 residues long. Losses at the gene ends were 1 base for V and 7 bases for J; bases not matched to a gene: 6. The CDR3 sequence is CASSLSIGQGGELFL. The CDR3 coding sequence is TGCGCCAGCAGCTTGTCTATCGGACAGGGCGGGGAGCTGTTTCTT.

V and J are TRBV20-1 and TRBJ1-4; 7 nucleotides line up with TRBD1. Germline V gives CDR1 DFQATT, CDR2 SNEGSKA (reference sequence). The trim removed 6 bases at V and 6 bases at J, leaving 10 bases unmatched. This CDR3 comprises 14 residues. CDR3 residues: CSAQPGTAHEKLFF. The DNA of the CDR3 is TGCAGTGCCCAACCAGGGACAGCTCATGAAAAACTGTTTTTT.

This clonotype has at least ten counts. The V call is TRBV7-3, the J call TRBJ1-1, with 8 positions matching TRBD1. Germline loops: CDR1 SGHTA, CDR2 FQGTGA. J was trimmed by 3 bases and V by 8 bases; bases with no gene match: 5. The CDR3 has 13 residues. CDR3 sequence (DNA): TGTGCCAGCGCAGGGGGCTCGGACACTGAAGCTTTCTTT. Translated: CASAGGSDTEAFF. Full variable domain (remainder filled in from reference TRBV7-3 and TRBJ1-1): GAGVSQTPSNKVTEKGKYVELRCDPISGHTALYWYRQSLGQGPEFLIYFQGTGAADDSGLPNDRFFAVRPEGSVSTLKIQRTERGDSAVYLCASAGGSDTEAFFGQGTRLTVV.

This clonotype was counted a single time. CDR3 coding DNA: TGTGCCAGCAGCGGATCCGGGACCCGCGAGCAGTTCTTC. It codes for CASSGSGTREQFF. The V call is TRBV7-4, the J call TRBJ2-1; D is possibly TRBD1 or TRBD2 (5 bases each). V shed 5 bases and J shed 10 bases, with 15 bases lying between them. The V gene's germline CDR1 is SGHVT and CDR2 SQSDAQ. CDR3 length: 13 residues.

This clonotype has a count of ten or more. This chain joins TRBV11-2 and TRBJ2-5, with a weak D call TRBD2 (5 bases). CDR3 length: 17 amino acids. Trimming took off 1 base at V and 4 bases at J, with 19 bases between the two ends. Germline values: CDR1 SGHAT, CDR2 FQNNGV. The CDR3 DNA is TGTGCCAGCAGCTTAGTGAGAGTGAGGCTAGGGAGAGAGACCCAGTACTTC. Amino acid sequence: CASSLVRVRLGRETQYF.

The V and J genes are TRBV5-4 and TRBJ2-7; D assignment may be TRBD1 or TRBD2 (5 bases each). This CDR3 has 15 residues. Germline CDR1 is SGHNT and CDR2 is YYREEE (reference sequence). The V end lost 2 bases, the J end lost 1 base, and 13 bases lay between the germline ends. CDR3: CASSFGTVWSYEQYF. The CDR3 DNA reads TGTGCCAGCAGCTTCGGGACGGTCTGGTCCTACGAGCAGTACTTC.

This clonotype came up a few times. V is TRBV12-3 or TRBV12-4 and J is TRBJ2-1, with 7 bases lining up with TRBD2. The CDR3 extends over 15 amino acids. With V trimmed by 6 bases and J by 8 bases, 13 bases remained unmatched. CDR3 sequence: CASRARDYPTDEQFF. CDR3 nucleotide sequence: TGTGCCAGCAGAGCCCGGGACTACCCCACCGATGAGCAGTTCTTC.

In regard to this clonotype: The junction and the germline gene differ at one end; a read error may be behind it. This rearrangement joins TRBV15 to TRBJ2-3, with 10 bases fitting TRBD2. The CDR3 length is 18 residues. CDR1 is LNHNV and CDR2 is YYDKDF in the germline V gene (reference sequence). The CDR3 protein is CATSREPGLAAPTGTQYF. The CDR3 DNA reads as TGTGCCACCAGCAGAGAGCCAGGACTAGCGGCCCCCACAGGTACGCAGTATTTT.

This clonotype was seen more than once but under ten times. V is TRBV6-4 and J is TRBJ2-1; D call uncertain. This CDR3 spans 14 amino acids. Trimming left V 5 bases short and J 5 bases short, with 13 bases between. From germline, CDR1 is MRHNA and CDR2 SNTAGT. CDR3 in DNA: TGTGCCAGCAGTAGAGGCGGAACCGACAATGAGCAGTTCTTC. Its protein product is CASSRGGTDNEQFF.

This clonotype was counted at least ten times. This chain links TRBV7-9 with TRBJ1-2; D perhaps matches TRBD1 (5 bases). The CDR3 is 16 amino acids. The V and J ends lost 3 bases and 6 bases respectively, with 20 bases between them. Germline V gene lookup returns CDR1 SEHNR and CDR2 FQNEAQ (reference sequence). The CDR3 region is CASSFPGGEWQDGYTF. The CDR3 DNA reads as TGTGCCAGCAGCTTCCCGGGGGGGGAATGGCAGGATGGCTACACCTTC. Full variable domain (remainder filled in from reference TRBV7-9 and TRBJ1-2): DTGVSQNPRHKITKRGQNVTFRCDPISEHNRLYWYRQTLGQGPEFLTYFQNEAQLEKSRLLSDRFSAERPKGSFSTLEIQRTEQGDSAMYLCASSFPGGEWQDGYTFGSGTRLTVV.

The chain links TRBV4-1 to TRBJ1-5, with 8 bases fitting TRBD1. The germline V gene has CDR1 MGHRA and CDR2 YSYEKL. The CDR3 length is 16 residues. V gave up 0 bases and J gave up 2 bases; unmatched junction bases: 3. CDR3 amino acids: CASSQEDRGGNQPQHF. The CDR3 DNA follows: TGCGCCAGCAGCCAAGAAGACAGGGGAGGCAATCAGCCCCAGCATTTT.

The sample holds many counts of this clonotype. The rearrangement joins TRBV28 to TRBJ2-3; D possibly corresponds to TRBD2 (5 bases). V lost 7 bases to trimming and J lost 7 bases, with 9 bases between them. Germline CDR1 reads MDHEN; CDR2 reads SYDVKM. The CDR3 extends over 11 amino acids. The CDR3 is CASNGKYTQYF. CDR3 DNA sequence: TGTGCCAGCAACGGGAAGTATACGCAGTATTTT. The full variable domain, rest sourced from reference TRBV28 and TRBJ2-3, is DVKVTQSSRYLVKRTGEKVFLECVQDMDHENMFWYRQDPGLGLRLIYFSYDVKMKEKGDIPEGYSVSREKKERFSLILESASTNQTSMYLCASNGKYTQYFGPGTRLTVL.

The chain combines TRBV19 with TRBJ2-3; D unresolved. Between the trimmed V and J ends, which lost 0 bases and 1 base, there was a span of 2 bases. CDR3 length: 13 amino acids. Germline-derived CDR1 and CDR2 are LNHDA and SQIVND (reference sequence). CDR3 in DNA: TGTGCCAGTAGTATAGATCGCACAGATACGCAGTATTTT. Its protein product is CASSIDRTDTQYF.

The chain carries TRBV7-9 and TRBJ2-7; 12 bases agree with TRBD2. Germline CDR1 and CDR2: SEHNR and FQNEAQ (reference sequence). Trimming removed 5 bases from V and 6 bases from J; junction bases left unmatched: 14. The CDR3 spans 17 residues. In DNA, the CDR3 is TGTGCCAGCAGCATTAGGAGGACTAGCGGGGACTTGGTCGAGCAGTACTTC. Amino acids: CASSIRRTSGDLVEQYF.

The chain recombines TRBV7-9 with TRBJ2-7, with 9 bases that match TRBD2. Germline trimming cut 3 bases from V and 6 bases from J; bases unmatched to any gene: 3. The germline V gene encodes CDR1 SEHNR and CDR2 FQNEAQ (reference sequence). The CDR3 length is 13 residues. The CDR3 protein is CASSLISGSEQYF. CDR3 DNA sequence: TGTGCCAGCAGCTTGATTAGCGGGAGCGAGCAGTACTTC.

The CDR3 sequence: CSARSGGAGDTQYF. As DNA, the CDR3 is TGCAGCGCCCGTAGCGGGGGGGCGGGAGATACGCAGTATTTT. The chain links TRBV29-1 to TRBJ2-3, with TRBD2 matching over 11 bases. This CDR3 is built from 14 residues. Losses at the gene ends were 7 bases for V and 5 bases for J; bases not matched to a gene: 8. Germline V gene data show CDR1 as SQVTM and CDR2 as ANQGSEA.

This clonotype is medium-sized (0.01 to 0.1%) within its sample. This rearrangement joins TRBV5-4 to TRBJ2-2; D gene ambiguous. CDR1 is SGHNT, CDR2 YYREEE, per germline (reference sequence). Trimming removed 5 bases from V and 4 bases from J, with 9 bases in between. The CDR3 extends over 13 amino acids. The CDR3 here is CASSRGGTGELFF. As DNA, the CDR3 is TGTGCCAGCAGTCGCGGTGGCACCGGGGAGCTGTTTTTT. The variable domain in full, completed from reference TRBV5-4 and TRBJ2-2, reads ETGVTQSPTHLIKTRGQQVTLRCSSQSGHNTVSWYQQALGQGPQFIFQYYREEENGRGNFPPRFSGLQFPNYSSELNVNALELDDSALYLCASSRGGTGELFFGEGSRLTVL.